The 13 T cell receptor beta chains in this list originate from one sample, sequenced in a study of beta chain features in type 1 diabetes. Findings of the study overall: Type 1 diabetes patients had TCRB CDR3s that were shorter (moderately but significantly so) in all four CD4+ subsets.

Expressed TCRB transcripts were sequenced, since all the RNA that had been isolated was reverse transcribed. TCRdb's table, derived via immunoSEQ multiplex PCR, lists solely in-frame clones and lacks some. Found here are about 340,000 clones, 9.3% of them singletons; the top ten hold approximately 1%. These receptors' antigens are unknown. Sample: central memory CD4+ T cells from blood. The source of these receptors is a man aged 25-40 years with type 1 diabetes.

About this clone: A read error likely explains this, since a far larger clone differs by one base. This rearrangement joins TRBV5-1 to TRBJ1-1; D is perhaps TRBD1 (5 bases). The CDR3 has 13 amino acids. CDR1 SGHRS and CDR2 YFSETQ come from the germline V gene. The germline V and J ends were trimmed by 4 bases and 1 base, with 8 bases remaining between them. This CDR3 reads CASSQQENTEAFF. The CDR3 DNA reads TGCGCCAGCAGCCAACAGGAGAACACTGAAGCTTTCTTT. Full variable domain (rest looked up from reference TRBV5-1 and TRBJ1-1): KAGVTQTPRYLIKTRGQQVTLSCSPISGHRSVSWYQQTPGQGLQFLFEYFSETQRNKGNFPGRFSGRQFSNSRSEMNVSTLELGDSALYLCASSQQENTEAFFGQGTRLTVV.

For this clone: A read error is possible here, since a much larger clone lies one base away. V usage is TRBV18 and J usage is TRBJ2-4, with a weak D call TRBD1 (5 bases). V was clipped by 2 bases and J by 5 bases, with 10 bases between them. CDR1 and CDR2 from the germline V gene are KGHSH and LQKENI. The CDR3 contains 14 residues. CDR3 sequence: CASSPNRLENIQYF. As DNA, the CDR3 is TGTGCCAGCTCACCAAACAGGCTAGAAAACATTCAGTACTTC.

This clone was found a few times. V and J are TRBV5-8 and TRBJ2-7; D gene uncertain. Trimming left V 3 bases short and J 0 bases short, with 1 base between. CDR1 is SGHTS, CDR2 YDEGEE, per germline. This CDR3 is 11 amino acids long. The DNA of the CDR3 is TGTGCCAGCAGCTCCTCCTACGAGCAGTACTTC. Translated: CASSSSYEQYF.

This clone has just a few counts. The chain employs TRBV7-9 and TRBJ2-5; no clear D. CDR1 is SEHNR, CDR2 FQNEAQ, per germline (reference sequence). Trimming pared 3 bases from V and 2 bases from J, leaving 13 bases between. The CDR3 has 15 amino acids. CDR3 in DNA: TGTGCCAGCAGCTTCGGTCCAGCTGGGCAAGAGACCCAGTACTTC. This translates into CASSFGPAGQETQYF.

The rearrangement links TRBV7-2 to TRBJ2-1, with TRBD2 identical over 11 bases. This CDR3 region has 17 residues. From germline, CDR1 is SGHTA and CDR2 FQGNSA. The trim removed 0 bases at V and 6 bases at J, leaving 7 bases unmatched. CDR3 nucleotides: TGTGCCAGCAGCTTAGCAGCGTTAGCGGGGGGGGTCAATGAGCAGTTCTTC. Translation gives CASSLAALAGGVNEQFF.

This clone came up many times. The chain recombines TRBV10-3 with TRBJ2-7; no reliable D call. The CDR3 contains 13 residues. The germline gives CDR1 ENHRY, CDR2 SYGVKD. V was pared by 3 bases and J by 4 bases, with 10 bases between. CDR3 region: CAISDEETYEQYF. CDR3 DNA sequence: TGTGCCATCAGTGACGAGGAAACTTACGAGCAGTACTTC.

The gene calls are TRBV7-2 and TRBJ1-5, with unresolved D. CDR3 length: 15 amino acids. In germline, CDR1 is SGHTA, CDR2 FQGNSA. V shed 5 bases and J shed 3 bases, with 14 bases lying between them. Written as DNA, the CDR3 is TGTGCCAGCAGCCCCCGGTCCACAGACAATCAGCCCCAGCATTTT. Amino acid sequence: CASSPRSTDNQPQHF.

This clone was counted a few times. The V gene is TRBV7-9, the J gene TRBJ2-2, with unresolved D. V lost 2 bases, J lost 3 bases, and 7 bases lay in between. Looked up from germline, CDR1 is SEHNR and CDR2 is FQNEAQ (reference sequence). The CDR3 length is 14 residues. The CDR3 sequence: CASSLIFDTGELFF. The CDR3 DNA follows: TGTGCCAGCAGCTTAATATTCGACACCGGGGAGCTGTTTTTT.

The sample holds a few counts of this clone. Other DNA sequences in the sample encode the same CDR3. The chain has TRBV5-1 and TRBJ2-3; the match to TRBD2 covers 8 bases. The CDR3 runs 14 residues. Germline-derived CDR1 and CDR2 are SGHRS and YFSETQ. V lost 1 base and J lost 3; bases outside the gene matches: 1. In DNA, the CDR3 is TGCGCCAGCAGCTTGACTAGCGGAACAGATACGCAGTATTTT. Amino acid sequence: CASSLTSGTDTQYF. Filled out from reference TRBV5-1 and TRBJ2-3, the complete variable domain reads KAGVTQTPRYLIKTRGQQVTLSCSPISGHRSVSWYQQTPGQGLQFLFEYFSETQRNKGNFPGRFSGRQFSNSRSEMNVSTLELGDSALYLCASSLTSGTDTQYFGPGTRLTVL.

This clone was seen a handful of times. The sample holds other DNA sequences that translate to the same CDR3. The chain is built from TRBV2 and TRBJ2-5, with 12 positions matching TRBD2. This CDR3 contains 14 residues. The germline CDR1 and CDR2 sequences are SNHLY and FYNNEI. With 4 bases clipped from V and 5 bases from J, the junction kept 2 bases outside the gene matches. The CDR3 spells CASSALAGGETQYF. The DNA for the CDR3 is TGTGCCAGCAGTGCCCTAGCGGGGGGGGAGACCCAGTACTTC.

This clone was seen only a few times. The CDR3 sequence: CASSLGGGEAFF. The CDR3 nucleotides are TGTGCCAGCAGCTTAGGGGGAGGTGAAGCTTTCTTT. V and J are TRBV7-2 and TRBJ1-1, with D uncertain. This CDR3 is built from 12 residues. V shed 1 base and J shed 7 bases, with 7 bases lying between them. The germline CDR1 and CDR2 sequences are SGHTA and FQGNSA.

V gene TRBV6-5 combines with J gene TRBJ2-5; D possibly uses TRBD1 or TRBD2 (5 bases each). CDR3 length: 12 residues. Trimming shortened V by 10 bases and J by 2 bases, and 11 bases separated the two germline ends. Germline CDR1 reads MNHEY; CDR2 reads SVGAGI. The CDR3 region has the DNA TGTGCCACTCGAGGGGATCAAGAGACCCAGTACTTC. Protein sequence: CATRGDQETQYF.

There are a few counts of this clone. The chain combines TRBV10-2 with TRBJ2-3, with TRBD2 identical over 8 bases. The germline CDR1 and CDR2 sequences are WSHSY and SAAADI. This CDR3 has 13 amino acids. Trimming cost V 7 bases and J 3 bases; bases outside gene matches: 3. The CDR3 loop reads CASTLAGTDTQYF. The CDR3 region has the DNA TGCGCCAGCACCCTAGCGGGTACAGATACGCAGTATTTT.